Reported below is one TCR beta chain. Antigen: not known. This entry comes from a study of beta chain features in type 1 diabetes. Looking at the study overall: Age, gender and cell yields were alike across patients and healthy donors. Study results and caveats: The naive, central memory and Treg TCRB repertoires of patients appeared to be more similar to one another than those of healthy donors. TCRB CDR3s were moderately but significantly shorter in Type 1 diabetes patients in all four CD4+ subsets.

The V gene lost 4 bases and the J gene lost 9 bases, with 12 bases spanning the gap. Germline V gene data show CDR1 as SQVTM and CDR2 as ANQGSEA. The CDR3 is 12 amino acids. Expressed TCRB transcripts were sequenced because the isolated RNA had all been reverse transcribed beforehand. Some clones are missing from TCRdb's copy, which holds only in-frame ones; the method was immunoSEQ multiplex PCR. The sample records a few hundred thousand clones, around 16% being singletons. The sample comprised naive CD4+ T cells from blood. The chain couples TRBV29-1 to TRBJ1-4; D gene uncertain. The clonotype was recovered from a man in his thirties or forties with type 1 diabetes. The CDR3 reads CSVVTPMKKLFF. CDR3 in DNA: TGCAGCGTTGTTACCCCAATGAAAAAACTGTTTTTT. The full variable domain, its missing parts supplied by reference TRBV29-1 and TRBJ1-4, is SAVISQKPSRDICQRGTSLTIQCQVDSQVTMMFWYRQQPGQSLTLIATANQGSEATYESGFVIDKFPISRPNLTFSTLTVSNMSPEDSSIYLCSVVTPMKKLFFGSGTQLSVL.